This T cell receptor (beta chain) is from a study of T cell changes during pregnancy in multiple sclerosis. Measured with immunoSEQ multiplex PCR; TCRdb has only the in-frame clones, and not every one. The sample lists 65,000 to 95,000 clones, 89% occurring once. Losses at the gene ends were 11 bases for V and 5 bases for J; bases not matched to a gene: 11. Germline assignment: CDR1 MNHNS and CDR2 SASEGT. The CDR3 sequence is 13 residues long. The sample here was peripheral blood, taken before pregnancy. The rearrangement links TRBV6-1 to TRBJ2-5; TRBD2 matches at 7 bases. The TCR was taken from a female donor with multiple sclerosis, enrolled in a pregnancy study. CDR3 amino acids: CAFRGDLTETQYF. The DNA of the CDR3 is TGTGCCTTTCGGGGGGATCTAACGGAGACCCAGTACTTC.